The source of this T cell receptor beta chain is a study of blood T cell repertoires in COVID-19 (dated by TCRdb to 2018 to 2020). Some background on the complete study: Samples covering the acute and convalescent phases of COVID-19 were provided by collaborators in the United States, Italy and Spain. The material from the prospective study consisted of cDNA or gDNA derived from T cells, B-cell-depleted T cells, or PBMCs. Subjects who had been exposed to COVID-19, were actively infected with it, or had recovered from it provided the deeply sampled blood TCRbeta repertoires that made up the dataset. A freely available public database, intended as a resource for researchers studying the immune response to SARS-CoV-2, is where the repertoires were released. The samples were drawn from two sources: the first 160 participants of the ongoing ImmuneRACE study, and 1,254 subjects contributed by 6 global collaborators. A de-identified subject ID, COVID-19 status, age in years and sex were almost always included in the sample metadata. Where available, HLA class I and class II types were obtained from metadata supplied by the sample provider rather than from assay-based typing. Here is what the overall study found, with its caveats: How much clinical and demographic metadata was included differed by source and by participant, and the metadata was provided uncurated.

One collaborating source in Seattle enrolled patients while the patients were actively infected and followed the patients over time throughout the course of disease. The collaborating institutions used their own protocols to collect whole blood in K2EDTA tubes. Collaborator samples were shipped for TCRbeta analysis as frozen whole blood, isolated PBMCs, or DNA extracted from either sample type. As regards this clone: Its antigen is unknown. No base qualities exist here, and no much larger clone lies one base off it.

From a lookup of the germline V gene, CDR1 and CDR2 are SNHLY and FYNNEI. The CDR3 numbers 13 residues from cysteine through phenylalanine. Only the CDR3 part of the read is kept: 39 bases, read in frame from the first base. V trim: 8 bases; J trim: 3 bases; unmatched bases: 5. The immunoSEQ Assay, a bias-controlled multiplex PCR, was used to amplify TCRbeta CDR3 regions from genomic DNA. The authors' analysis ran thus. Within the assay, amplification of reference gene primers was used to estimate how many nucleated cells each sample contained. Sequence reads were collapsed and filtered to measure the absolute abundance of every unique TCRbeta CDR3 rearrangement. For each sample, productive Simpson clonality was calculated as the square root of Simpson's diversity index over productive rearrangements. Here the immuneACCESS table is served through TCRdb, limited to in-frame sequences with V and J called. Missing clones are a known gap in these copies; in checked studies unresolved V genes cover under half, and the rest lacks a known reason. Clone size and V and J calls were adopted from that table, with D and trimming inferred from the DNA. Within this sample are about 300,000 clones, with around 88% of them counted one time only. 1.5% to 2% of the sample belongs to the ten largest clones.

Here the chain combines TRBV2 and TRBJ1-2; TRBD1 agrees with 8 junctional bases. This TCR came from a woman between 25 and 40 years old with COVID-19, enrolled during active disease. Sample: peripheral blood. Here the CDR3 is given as CASPQTGDYGYTF. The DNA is TGTGCCAGCCCTCAGACAGGGGACTATGGCTACACCTTC.